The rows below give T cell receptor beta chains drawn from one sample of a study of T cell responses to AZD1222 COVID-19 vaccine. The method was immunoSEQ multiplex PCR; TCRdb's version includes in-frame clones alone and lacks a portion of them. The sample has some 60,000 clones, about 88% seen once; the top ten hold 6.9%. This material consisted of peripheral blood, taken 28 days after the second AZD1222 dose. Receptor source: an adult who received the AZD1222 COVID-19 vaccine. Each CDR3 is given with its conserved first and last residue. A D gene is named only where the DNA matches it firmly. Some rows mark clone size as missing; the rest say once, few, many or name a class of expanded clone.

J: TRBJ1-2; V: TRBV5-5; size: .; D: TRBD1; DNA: TGTGCCAGCAGCCAAGGACAGGAATATGGCTACACCTTC; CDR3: CASSQGQEYGYTF
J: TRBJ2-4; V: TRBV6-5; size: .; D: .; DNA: TGTGCCAGCAGTTACTCTATGGGACTAGCCAAAAACATTCAGTACTTC; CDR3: CASSYSMGLAKNIQYF
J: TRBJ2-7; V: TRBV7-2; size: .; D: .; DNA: TGTGCCAGCAGCCCAAATGACGGGGACGAGCAGTACTTC; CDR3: CASSPNDGDEQYF
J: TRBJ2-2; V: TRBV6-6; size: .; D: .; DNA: TGTGCCAGCAGTCGACGATGGACCGATAAAAACACCGGGGAGCTGTTTTTT; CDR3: CASSRRWTDKNTGELFF
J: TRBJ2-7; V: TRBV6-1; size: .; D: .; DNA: TGTGCCAGCAGTGAAGCGCGGGGTTACGAGCAGTACTTC; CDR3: CASSEARGYEQYF
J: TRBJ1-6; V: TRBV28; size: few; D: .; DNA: TGTGCCAGCAGACCCTGGACAGTCAGCTCCTATAATTCACCCCTCCACTTT; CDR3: CASRPWTVSSYNSPLHF
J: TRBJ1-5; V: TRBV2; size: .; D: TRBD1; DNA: TGTGCCAGCAGCCGACAGGGGGTGAGCAATCAGCCCCAGCATTTT; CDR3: CASSRQGVSNQPQHF
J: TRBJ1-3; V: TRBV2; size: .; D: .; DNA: TGTGCCAGCTCTAATCGTGGGGCTGGAAACACCATATATTTT; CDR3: CASSNRGAGNTIYF
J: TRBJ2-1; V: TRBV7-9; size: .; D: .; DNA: TGTGCCAGCAGCCTGCAAGTCGGTGAGCAGTTCTTC; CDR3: CASSLQVGEQFF
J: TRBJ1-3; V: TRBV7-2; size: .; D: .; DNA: TGTGCCAGCAGCTTAGGCGGTGTCTCTGGAAACACCATATATTTT; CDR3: CASSLGGVSGNTIYF
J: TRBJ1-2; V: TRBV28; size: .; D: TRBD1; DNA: TGTGCCAGCAGGTCACCGGGACAGGGACACTATGGCTACACCTTC; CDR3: CASRSPGQGHYGYTF
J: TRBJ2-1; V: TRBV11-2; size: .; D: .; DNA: TGTGCCAGCAGCTTAGCGAGTCCCTACGGCAATGAGCAGTTCTTC; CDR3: CASSLASPYGNEQFF
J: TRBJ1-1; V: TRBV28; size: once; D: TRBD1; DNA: TGTGCCAGCAGTTCGACGGACAGGAGCACTGAAGCTTTCTTT; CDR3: CASSSTDRSTEAFF
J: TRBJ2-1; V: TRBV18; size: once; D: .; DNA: TGTGCCAGCTCACCCGGGACTTTAAATGAGCAGTTCTTC; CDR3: CASSPGTLNEQFF
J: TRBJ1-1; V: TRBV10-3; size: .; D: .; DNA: TGTGCCATCAGTGAGATAGGGTCCGAAGCTTTCTTT; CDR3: CAISEIGSEAFF
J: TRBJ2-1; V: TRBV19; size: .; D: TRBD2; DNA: TGTGCCAGTAGTATCGGGGGGTCCTACAATGAGCAGTTCTTC; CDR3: CASSIGGSYNEQFF
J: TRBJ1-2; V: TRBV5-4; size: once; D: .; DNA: TGTGCCAGCAGCGGGGGTAGGGATAACTATGGCTACACCTTC; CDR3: CASSGGRDNYGYTF
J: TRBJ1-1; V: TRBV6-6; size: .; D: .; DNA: TGTGCCAGCAGTTACTCCGGGTGGGAAAACGTCGCTTTCTTT; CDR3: CASSYSGWENVAFF
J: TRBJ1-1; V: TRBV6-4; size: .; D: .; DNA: TGTGCCAGCAGTGTACAGCTGAACACTGAAGCTTTCTTT; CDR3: CASSVQLNTEAFF
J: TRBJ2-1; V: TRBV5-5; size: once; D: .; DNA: TGTGCCAGCAGCCAGACCCTGGGCCCTGCCTACAATGAGCAGTTCTTC; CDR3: CASSQTLGPAYNEQFF
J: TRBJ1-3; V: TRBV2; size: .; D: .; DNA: TGTGCCAGCAGGTTCTTTGGAAACACCATATATTTT; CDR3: CASRFFGNTIYF